These T cell receptor beta chains were read from a single sample in a study of blood T cells in healthy people across ages. TCRdb re-called the 5' RACE reads through MiXCR, storing one row per CDR3 protein. The sample has hundreds of thousands of distinct CDR3 sequences, around half seen once. Sequenced sample: blood. These receptors all come from an elderly man in good health. Each CDR3 is given with its conserved first and last residue. Each record gives: J gene, D gene, V gene, CDR3 protein. The D gene is left open where the match is weak.

J gene: TRBJ1-2
D gene: TRBD1
V gene: TRBV20-1
CDR3 protein: CSASTGQGNYGYTF

J gene: TRBJ2-1
D gene: TRBD1
V gene: TRBV12-3/TRBV12-4
CDR3 protein: CASSPGTGKFTDNEQFF

J gene: TRBJ1-6
D gene: .
V gene: TRBV9
CDR3 protein: CASSAEGQPFISSPLHF

J gene: TRBJ2-7
D gene: .
V gene: TRBV7-6
CDR3 protein: CASSPRQARYYEQYF

J gene: TRBJ2-5
D gene: TRBD1
V gene: TRBV20-1
CDR3 protein: CSARGQGDDQETQYF

J gene: TRBJ1-2
D gene: .
V gene: TRBV3-1
CDR3 protein: CASSQAGNGYTF

J gene: TRBJ2-5
D gene: TRBD2
V gene: TRBV3-1
CDR3 protein: CASSQAGTSGRLGEQYF

J gene: TRBJ1-1
D gene: .
V gene: TRBV3-1
CDR3 protein: CASSLRGTGATEAFF

J gene: TRBJ2-7
D gene: TRBD2
V gene: TRBV9
CDR3 protein: CASSVGTSGTYEQYF

J gene: TRBJ1-5
D gene: TRBD1
V gene: TRBV29-1
CDR3 protein: CSVSLGTGFGQPQHF

J gene: TRBJ2-1
D gene: .
V gene: TRBV30
CDR3 protein: CAWSLQPEQFF

J gene: TRBJ2-1
D gene: TRBD2
V gene: TRBV20-1
CDR3 protein: CSAKRREANNEQFF

J gene: TRBJ1-1
D gene: TRBD1
V gene: TRBV29-1
CDR3 protein: CSVETLDRGHTEAFF

J gene: TRBJ1-6
D gene: TRBD1
V gene: TRBV5-1
CDR3 protein: CASSGRQGRNSPLHF

J gene: TRBJ2-1
D gene: TRBD2
V gene: TRBV20-1
CDR3 protein: CSALPTSGRGVEQFF

J gene: TRBJ1-2
D gene: TRBD1
V gene: TRBV25-1
CDR3 protein: CATGTGGDYGYTF

J gene: TRBJ2-1
D gene: .
V gene: TRBV5-1
CDR3 protein: CASSLGDRLSYNEQFF

J gene: TRBJ2-5
D gene: TRBD2
V gene: TRBV20-1
CDR3 protein: CSAQLAGVETQYF

J gene: .
D gene: .
V gene: TRBV20-1
CDR3 protein: CSASGDGPYEQYF

J gene: TRBJ2-2
D gene: TRBD1
V gene: TRBV5-1
CDR3 protein: CASSSSGTGNTGELFF

J gene: TRBJ2-3
D gene: .
V gene: TRBV20-1
CDR3 protein: CSARDQGTDTQYF

J gene: TRBJ2-7
D gene: .
V gene: TRBV5-1
CDR3 protein: CASSRTRDSEQYF

J gene: TRBJ2-1
D gene: TRBD2
V gene: TRBV3-1
CDR3 protein: CASSQGGTSGRLQFF

J gene: TRBJ2-5
D gene: TRBD2
V gene: TRBV12-3/TRBV12-4
CDR3 protein: CASSSILWREGTEQYF

J gene: TRBJ2-6
D gene: .
V gene: TRBV10-3
CDR3 protein: CAISEGRGNSGANVLTF

J gene: TRBJ2-5
D gene: .
V gene: TRBV28
CDR3 protein: CASSEEQAPRETQYF

J gene: TRBJ2-1
D gene: .
V gene: TRBV7-9
CDR3 protein: CASSLERAEPFF

J gene: TRBJ1-2
D gene: .
V gene: TRBV10-3
CDR3 protein: CAISRDGYGYTF

J gene: TRBJ2-1
D gene: TRBD1
V gene: TRBV7-7
CDR3 protein: CASIVDRGHEQFF

J gene: TRBJ2-7
D gene: TRBD1
V gene: TRBV29-1
CDR3 protein: CSVETGGNEQYF

J gene: TRBJ2-3
D gene: .
V gene: TRBV7-9
CDR3 protein: CASSSERGPFSTDTQYF

J gene: TRBJ2-5
D gene: .
V gene: TRBV3-1
CDR3 protein: CASSPPGWETQYF

J gene: TRBJ2-1
D gene: TRBD2
V gene: TRBV7-9
CDR3 protein: CASSLPSGTINEQFF

J gene: TRBJ1-1
D gene: .
V gene: TRBV12-3/TRBV12-4
CDR3 protein: CASRPPHGGTEAFF

J gene: TRBJ2-3
D gene: .
V gene: TRBV2
CDR3 protein: CASSERVSNTQYF

J gene: TRBJ1-1
D gene: TRBD1
V gene: TRBV20-1
CDR3 protein: CSARDPGTGAPKGDTEAFF

J gene: TRBJ1-6
D gene: .
V gene: TRBV6-4
CDR3 protein: CARMTVSCSPLHF

J gene: TRBJ2-2
D gene: .
V gene: TRBV5-6
CDR3 protein: CASSLVPGPNAGELFF

J gene: TRBJ2-5
D gene: TRBD2
V gene: TRBV29-1
CDR3 protein: CSVGPSGQETQYF